The subject of this entry is one T cell receptor (beta chain). The data were obtained in a study of blood T cell repertoires in COVID-19. Study-level background: COVID-19 samples collected from the United States, Italy and Spain covered acute and convalescent phases.

V lost 4 bases to trimming and J lost 8 bases; unmatched junction nucleotides: 11. The CDR3 sequence is 16 residues long. Germline-derived CDR1 and CDR2 are SGHAT and FQNNGV. Libraries were prepared by immunoSEQ multiplex PCR; TCRdb keeps only in-frame clonotypes and omits some of them. The sample has roughly 140,000 clones, 80% seen once. The V gene is TRBV11-2, the J gene TRBJ1-4; 9 bases map to TRBD1. The clonotype was recovered from a woman in her forties or fifties with acute or convalescent COVID-19. The material sequenced was peripheral blood. CDR3 sequence (DNA): TGTGCCAGCAGCTCCGGGACAGGGTCTGAGGGGGAAAAACTGTTTTTT. Translating it yields CASSSGTGSEGEKLFF.